What follows are 16 T cell receptor beta chains derived from one specimen sequenced in a study of blood T cell repertoires in COVID-19. The protocol was immunoSEQ multiplex PCR, while the TCRdb copy is restricted to in-frame clones and leaves out a portion. Of 210,000 or so clones listed, under 90% are singletons. Material for sequencing was peripheral blood. The source of these receptors is a woman older than 75 with active or convalescent COVID-19.

The chain has TRBV6-6 and TRBJ2-1; 9 nucleotides line up with TRBD2. V was clipped by 5 bases and J by 2 bases; unmatched bases: 4. The CDR3 runs to 15 residues. Looked up from germline, CDR1 is MNHNY and CDR2 is SVGAGI (reference sequence). This CDR3 is CASSPTSGTYNEQFF. The CDR3 DNA follows: TGTGCCAGCAGTCCGACTAGCGGAACCTACAATGAGCAGTTCTTC.

This sequence joins TRBV7-2 and TRBJ1-3, with a weak D call TRBD1 (5 bases). Trimming pared 7 bases from V and 0 bases from J, leaving 10 bases between. This CDR3 has 14 residues. The V gene's germline CDR1 is SGHTA and CDR2 FQGNSA. The DNA of the CDR3 is TGTGCCAGCATCCTAGGGGTCTCTGGAAACACCATATATTTT. As protein: CASILGVSGNTIYF.

The chain joins TRBV6-2 or TRBV6-3 to TRBJ2-3; possible D gene TRBD1, 5 bases. This CDR3 is built from 17 residues. CDR1 is MNHEY, CDR2 SVGEGT, per germline. The V end lost 2 bases, the J end lost 6 bases, and 21 bases lay between the germline ends. The CDR3 loop is CASSYRHSGKIKDTQYF. The CDR3 coding sequence is TGTGCCAGCAGTTACCGGCACTCAGGGAAAATAAAGGATACGCAGTATTTT.

This chain uses TRBV5-1 with TRBJ1-4; 10 nucleotides line up with TRBD1. CDR3 length: 14 residues. Germline CDR1 SGHRS, CDR2 YFSETQ. Trimming removed 4 bases from V and 6 bases from J; junction bases left unmatched: 3. The CDR3 sequence: CASSRTGGDEKLFF. The CDR3 nucleotides are TGCGCCAGCAGCCGGACAGGGGGGGATGAAAAACTGTTTTTT. Using reference TRBV5-1 and TRBJ1-4 for the parts outside the CDR3, the full variable domain is KAGVTQTPRYLIKTRGQQVTLSCSPISGHRSVSWYQQTPGQGLQFLFEYFSETQRNKGNFPGRFSGRQFSNSRSEMNVSTLELGDSALYLCASSRTGGDEKLFFGSGTQLSVL.

V gene TRBV13 combines with J gene TRBJ1-3, with 10 positions matching TRBD1. Germline assignment: CDR1 PRHDT and CDR2 FYEKMQ (reference sequence). CDR3 size: 15 residues. Losses at the gene ends were 8 bases for V and 0 bases for J; bases not matched to a gene: 4. This CDR3 is CASLDRGISGNTIYF. DNA for the CDR3: TGTGCCAGCCTGGACAGGGGGATCTCTGGAAACACCATATATTTT.

This clone was seen only once. This chain joins TRBV12-3 or TRBV12-4 and TRBJ2-2; tentative D call: TRBD2 (5 bases). V was pared by 4 bases and J by 4 bases, with 7 bases between. The CDR3 is 13 amino acids. Written as DNA, the CDR3 is TGTGCCAGCAGTTACAGCGGCACCGGGGAGCTGTTTTTT. Encoded protein: CASSYSGTGELFF.

The J gene is TRBJ2-7, the V gene TRBV11-2, with TRBD1 as a possible D gene (6 bases). The CDR3 is made up of 12 amino acids. V lost 5 bases to trimming and J lost 6 bases, with 11 bases between them. Germline-derived CDR1 and CDR2 are SGHAT and FQNNGV. The CDR3 DNA is TGTGCCAGCAGCCTGACAGGACTCGAGCAGTACTTC. Translated: CASSLTGLEQYF.

The chain combines TRBV12-3 or TRBV12-4 with TRBJ2-5; the match to TRBD1 covers 7 bases. Trimming at V came to 7 bases and at J to 5 bases, leaving 7 bases not matched to a gene. This CDR3 spans 13 amino acids. CDR3 nucleotide sequence: TGTGCCAGCACCACGACAGGGAAGGAGACCCAGTACTTC. The encoded protein is CASTTTGKETQYF.

The CDR3 region has the DNA TGCGCCAGCAGCCACCATCCGGGACTAGCGTTAAACGAGCAGTACTTC. It is translated as CASSHHPGLALNEQYF. This sequence joins TRBV4-1 and TRBJ2-7; 10 nucleotides agree with TRBD2. CDR1 MGHRA and CDR2 YSYEKL come from the germline V gene. CDR3 length: 16 residues. V shed 3 bases and J 5 bases; nucleotides not matched to a gene: 10.

V is TRBV18 and J is TRBJ1-1; 8 nucleotides line up with TRBD1. There are 12 residues in the CDR3. In germline, CDR1 is KGHSH, CDR2 LQKENI. With 4 bases clipped from V and 11 bases from J, the junction kept 6 bases outside the gene matches. The CDR3 nucleotides are TGTGCCAGCTCACTCGGACAGGGCCCGGCTTTCTTT. Translated: CASSLGQGPAFF.

The chain carries TRBV6-5 and TRBJ1-1; TRBD1 aligns across 7 bases. This CDR3 comprises 14 residues. V shed 6 bases and J 0 bases; nucleotides not matched to a gene: 4. Looked up from germline, CDR1 is MNHEY and CDR2 is SVGAGI. DNA of the CDR3: TGTGCCAGCAGCCCGACAGGGTTGAACACTGAAGCTTTCTTT. Its translation is CASSPTGLNTEAFF.

The J gene is TRBJ2-7, the V gene TRBV6-6; D gene unclear. The CDR3 extends over 13 amino acids. The V and J ends lost 0 bases and 2 bases respectively, with 5 bases between them. CDR1 and CDR2 (germline): MNHNY, SVGAGI (reference sequence). CDR3 sequence: CASSYSQAYEQYF. The CDR3 region has the DNA TGTGCCAGCAGTTACTCGCAGGCCTACGAGCAGTACTTC.

The chain has TRBV6-6 and TRBJ2-7; 11 bases agree with TRBD2. Trimming removed 7 bases from V and 1 base from J; junction bases left unmatched: 6. Germline CDR1 MNHNY, CDR2 SVGAGI (reference sequence). The CDR3 runs 15 residues. The CDR3 region has the DNA TGTGCCAGCAACCCAACTAGCGGGAGTTCCTACGAGCAGTACTTC. This translates into CASNPTSGSSYEQYF.

The V and J genes are TRBV7-2 and TRBJ1-2, with a possible D match to TRBD1 (5 bases). The CDR3 is 14 amino acids. Germline CDR1 reads SGHTA; CDR2 reads FQGNSA. The V and J ends lost 0 bases and 3 bases respectively, with 8 bases between them. The CDR3 bases are TGTGCCAGCAGCTTAGCGCCGGGGGACTATGGCTACACCTTC. As protein: CASSLAPGDYGYTF.

V is TRBV4-1 and J is TRBJ1-2, with D perhaps matching TRBD1 (6 bases). This CDR3 is 11 amino acids long. Germline CDR1 and CDR2: MGHRA and YSYEKL. V was cut by 7 bases and J by 8 bases, with 11 bases left in between. CDR3 region: CASTSGVGYTF. DNA of the CDR3: TGCGCCAGCACTTCAGGGGTCGGCTACACCTTC.

The table lists this clone with a few counts. V usage is TRBV4-3 and J usage is TRBJ1-5; tentatively, D is TRBD1 (6 bases). Germline loops: CDR1 LGHNA, CDR2 YSLEER. The CDR3 is 17 amino acids. Trimming removed 3 bases at V and 2 bases at J, with 17 bases between. In DNA form, the CDR3 reads TGCGCCAGCAGCCACTATCGGGACATTAGGGGCAATCAGCCCCAGCATTTT. Residues: CASSHYRDIRGNQPQHF.